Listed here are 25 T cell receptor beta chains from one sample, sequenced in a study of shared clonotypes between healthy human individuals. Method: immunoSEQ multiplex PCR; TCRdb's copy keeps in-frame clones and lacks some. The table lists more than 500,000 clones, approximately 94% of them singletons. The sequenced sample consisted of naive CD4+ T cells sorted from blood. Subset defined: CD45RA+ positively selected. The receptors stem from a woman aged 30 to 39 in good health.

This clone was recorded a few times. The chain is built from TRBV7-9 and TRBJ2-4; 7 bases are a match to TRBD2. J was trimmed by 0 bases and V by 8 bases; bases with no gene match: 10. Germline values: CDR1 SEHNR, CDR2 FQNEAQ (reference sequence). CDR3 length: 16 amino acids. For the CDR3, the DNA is TGTGCCAGCGGGGCGGGAGTAACTCTAGCCAAAAACATTCAGTACTTC. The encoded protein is CASGAGVTLAKNIQYF.

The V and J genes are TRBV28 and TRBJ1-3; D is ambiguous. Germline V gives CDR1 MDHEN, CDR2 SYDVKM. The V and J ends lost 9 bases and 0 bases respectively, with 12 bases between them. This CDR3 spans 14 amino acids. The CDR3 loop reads CASRGRNSGNTIYF. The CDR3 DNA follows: TGTGCCAGTCGAGGAAGGAACTCTGGAAACACCATATATTTT.

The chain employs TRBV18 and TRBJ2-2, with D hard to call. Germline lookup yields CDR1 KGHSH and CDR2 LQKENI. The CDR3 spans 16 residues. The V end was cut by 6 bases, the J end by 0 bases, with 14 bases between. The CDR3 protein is CASSNDLHANTGELFF. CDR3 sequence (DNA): TGTGCCAGCTCGAACGACCTTCACGCGAACACCGGGGAGCTGTTTTTT.

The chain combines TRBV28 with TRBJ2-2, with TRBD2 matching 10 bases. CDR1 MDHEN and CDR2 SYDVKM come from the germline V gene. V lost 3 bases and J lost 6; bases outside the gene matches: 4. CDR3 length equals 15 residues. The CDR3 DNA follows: TGTGCCAGCAGTTTGCCTAGCGGGAGCGCCGGGGAGCTGTTTTTT. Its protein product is CASSLPSGSAGELFF.

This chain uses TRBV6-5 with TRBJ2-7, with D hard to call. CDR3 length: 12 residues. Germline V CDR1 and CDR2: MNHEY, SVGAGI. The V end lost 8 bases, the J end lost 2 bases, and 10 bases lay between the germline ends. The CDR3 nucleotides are TGTGCCAGCTGGACGGAGCCCTACGAGCAGTACTTC. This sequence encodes CASWTEPYEQYF.

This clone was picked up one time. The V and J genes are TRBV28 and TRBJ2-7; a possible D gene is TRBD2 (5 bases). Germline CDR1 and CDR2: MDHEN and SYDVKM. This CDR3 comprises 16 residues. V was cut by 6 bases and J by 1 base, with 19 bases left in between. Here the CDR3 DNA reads TGTGCCAGCAGACAAACGGGATTTATAGAATCCTACGAGCAGTACTTC. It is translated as CASRQTGFIESYEQYF.

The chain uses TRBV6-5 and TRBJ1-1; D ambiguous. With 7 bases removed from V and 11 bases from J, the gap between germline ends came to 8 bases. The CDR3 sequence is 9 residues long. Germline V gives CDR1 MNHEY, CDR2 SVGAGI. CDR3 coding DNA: TGTGCCAGCACCTCACGGGCTTTCTTT. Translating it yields CASTSRAFF.

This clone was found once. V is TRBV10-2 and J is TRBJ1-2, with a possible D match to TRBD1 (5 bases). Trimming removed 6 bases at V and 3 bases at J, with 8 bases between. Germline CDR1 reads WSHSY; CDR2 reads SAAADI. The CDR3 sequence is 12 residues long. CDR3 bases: TGCGCCAGCAGCAGGGACGACTATGGCTACACCTTC. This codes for CASSRDDYGYTF.

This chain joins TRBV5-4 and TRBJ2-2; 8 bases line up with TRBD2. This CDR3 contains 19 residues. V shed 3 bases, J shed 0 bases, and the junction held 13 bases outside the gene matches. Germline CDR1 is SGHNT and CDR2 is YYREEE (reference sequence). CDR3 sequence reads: CASSWREEDPFANTGELFF. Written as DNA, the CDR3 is TGTGCCAGCAGCTGGCGGGAGGAGGACCCGTTCGCGAACACCGGGGAGCTGTTTTTT.

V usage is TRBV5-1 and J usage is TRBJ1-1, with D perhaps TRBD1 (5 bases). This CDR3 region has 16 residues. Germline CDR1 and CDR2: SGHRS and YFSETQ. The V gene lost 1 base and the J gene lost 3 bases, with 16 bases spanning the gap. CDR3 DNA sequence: TGCGCCAGCAGCTTGATAGCCCCAGGGAGAGACACTGAAGCTTTCTTT. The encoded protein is CASSLIAPGRDTEAFF. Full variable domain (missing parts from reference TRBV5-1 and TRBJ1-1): KAGVTQTPRYLIKTRGQQVTLSCSPISGHRSVSWYQQTPGQGLQFLFEYFSETQRNKGNFPGRFSGRQFSNSRSEMNVSTLELGDSALYLCASSLIAPGRDTEAFFGQGTRLTVV.

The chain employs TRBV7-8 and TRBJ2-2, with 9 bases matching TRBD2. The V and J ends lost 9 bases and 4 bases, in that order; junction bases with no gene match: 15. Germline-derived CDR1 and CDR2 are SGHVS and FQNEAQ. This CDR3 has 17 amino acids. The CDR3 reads CASYKIPGLAPTGELFF. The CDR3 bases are TGTGCCAGTTACAAGATACCGGGACTAGCACCCACCGGGGAGCTGTTTTTT.

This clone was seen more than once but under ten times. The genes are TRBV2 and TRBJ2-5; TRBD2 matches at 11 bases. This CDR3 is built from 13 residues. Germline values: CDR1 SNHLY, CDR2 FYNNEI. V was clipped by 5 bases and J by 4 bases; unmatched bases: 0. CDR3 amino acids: CASSLAGGETQYF. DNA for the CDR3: TGTGCCAGCAGTCTAGCGGGAGGAGAGACCCAGTACTTC.

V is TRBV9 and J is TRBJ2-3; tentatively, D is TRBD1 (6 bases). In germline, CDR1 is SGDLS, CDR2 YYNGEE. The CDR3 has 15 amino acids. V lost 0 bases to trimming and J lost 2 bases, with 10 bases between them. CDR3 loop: CASSVEGHITDTQYF. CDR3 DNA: TGTGCCAGCAGCGTAGAGGGACATATCACAGATACGCAGTATTTT.

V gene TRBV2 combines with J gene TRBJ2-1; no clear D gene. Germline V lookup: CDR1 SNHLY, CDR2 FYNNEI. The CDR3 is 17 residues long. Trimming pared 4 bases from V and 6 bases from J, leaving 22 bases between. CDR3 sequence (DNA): TGTGCCAGCAGTGCCCTTCTGTCCCTCCTACGGATCAATGAGCAGTTCTTC. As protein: CASSALLSLLRINEQFF.

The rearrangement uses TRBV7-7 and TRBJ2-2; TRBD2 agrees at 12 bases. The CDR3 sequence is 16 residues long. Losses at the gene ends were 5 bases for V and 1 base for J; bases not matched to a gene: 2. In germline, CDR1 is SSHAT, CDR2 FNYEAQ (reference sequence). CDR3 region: CASSRGLAGNTGELFF. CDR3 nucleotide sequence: TGTGCCAGCAGCCGGGGACTAGCGGGGAACACCGGGGAGCTGTTTTTT.

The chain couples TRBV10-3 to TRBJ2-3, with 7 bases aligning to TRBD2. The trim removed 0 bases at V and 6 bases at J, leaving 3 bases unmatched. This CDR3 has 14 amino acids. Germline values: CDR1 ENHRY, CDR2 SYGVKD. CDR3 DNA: TGTGCCATCAGTGAGTCCCTAGCGGCTGATACGCAGTATTTT. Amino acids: CAISESLAADTQYF.

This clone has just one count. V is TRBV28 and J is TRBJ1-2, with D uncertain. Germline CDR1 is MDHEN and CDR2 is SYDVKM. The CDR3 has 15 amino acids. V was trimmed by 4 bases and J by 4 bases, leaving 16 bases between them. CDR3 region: CASSSGATRVYGYTF. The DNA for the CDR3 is TGTGCCAGCAGTTCCGGAGCCACTAGAGTCTATGGCTACACCTTC.

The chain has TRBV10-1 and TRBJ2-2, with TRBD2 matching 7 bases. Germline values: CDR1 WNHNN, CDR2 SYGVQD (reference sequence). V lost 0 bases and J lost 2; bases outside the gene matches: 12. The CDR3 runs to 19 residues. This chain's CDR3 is CASSESKYVGRTNTGELFF. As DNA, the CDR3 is TGCGCCAGCAGTGAGTCGAAGTACGTCGGGAGGACCAACACCGGGGAGCTGTTTTTT.

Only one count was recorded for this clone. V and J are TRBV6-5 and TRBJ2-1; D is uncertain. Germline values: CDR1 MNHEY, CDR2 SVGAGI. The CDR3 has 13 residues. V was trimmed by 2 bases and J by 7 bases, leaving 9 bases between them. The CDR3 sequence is CASSYAARNEQFF. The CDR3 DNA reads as TGTGCCAGCAGTTACGCAGCTAGGAATGAGCAGTTCTTC.

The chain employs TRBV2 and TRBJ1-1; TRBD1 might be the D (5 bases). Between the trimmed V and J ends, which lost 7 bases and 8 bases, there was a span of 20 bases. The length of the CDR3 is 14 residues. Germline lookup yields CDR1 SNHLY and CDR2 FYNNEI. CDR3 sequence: CASTKGSQEVEAFF. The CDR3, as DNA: TGTGCCAGCACGAAGGGGTCCCAGGAGGTCGAAGCTTTCTTT.

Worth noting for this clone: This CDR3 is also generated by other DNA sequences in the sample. The CDR3 protein is CASSGQGYEQYF. CDR3 DNA: TGTGCCAGCTCAGGACAGGGCTACGAGCAGTACTTC. The chain uses TRBV18 and TRBJ2-7, with 8 bases aligning to TRBD1. V shed 5 bases and J 3 bases; nucleotides not matched to a gene: 0. Looked up from germline, CDR1 is KGHSH and CDR2 is LQKENI. The CDR3 spans 12 residues.

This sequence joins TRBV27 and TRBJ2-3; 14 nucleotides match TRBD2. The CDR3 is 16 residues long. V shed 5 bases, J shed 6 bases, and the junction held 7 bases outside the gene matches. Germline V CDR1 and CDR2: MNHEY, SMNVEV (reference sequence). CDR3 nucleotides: TGTGCCAGCAGTGCGACTAGCGGGAGGGCGGCCGATACGCAGTATTTT. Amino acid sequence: CASSATSGRAADTQYF.

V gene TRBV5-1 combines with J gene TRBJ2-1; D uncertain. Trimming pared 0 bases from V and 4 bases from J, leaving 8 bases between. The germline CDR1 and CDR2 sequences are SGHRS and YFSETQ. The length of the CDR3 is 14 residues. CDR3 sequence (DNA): TGCGCCAGCAGCTTGGAAACAGAGTACAATGAGCAGTTCTTC. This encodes CASSLETEYNEQFF.

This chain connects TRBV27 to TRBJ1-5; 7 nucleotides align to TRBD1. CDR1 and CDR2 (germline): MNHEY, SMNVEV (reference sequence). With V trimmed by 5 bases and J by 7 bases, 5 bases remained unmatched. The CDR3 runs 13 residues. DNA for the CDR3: TGTGCCAGCAGTCCAGGGGGATGGCAGCCCCAGCATTTT. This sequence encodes CASSPGGWQPQHF.

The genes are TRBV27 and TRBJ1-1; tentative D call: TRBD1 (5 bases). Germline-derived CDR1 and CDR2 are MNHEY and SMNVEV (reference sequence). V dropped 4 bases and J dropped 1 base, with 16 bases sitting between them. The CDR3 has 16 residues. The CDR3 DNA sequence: TGTGCCAGCAGTTGGGGCCGAGGCCCCAAGAACACTGAAGCTTTCTTT. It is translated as CASSWGRGPKNTEAFF.